This TCR beta chain was identified during a study of neoadjuvant anti-PD-1 for oral cavity cancer. Study overall: Most patients had three to four biweekly doses of 3 mg/kg nivolumab before resection.

CDR1 ENHRY and CDR2 SYGVKD come from the germline V gene. The V segment lost 2 bases and the J segment 4 bases; nucleotides outside the gene matches: 6. The CDR3 is 15 amino acids. Patients had HPV-negative, locally advanced oral cavity squamous cell carcinoma. Assay used: immunoSEQ multiplex PCR; TCRdb lists only in-frame clones, some missing. The sample has some 15,000 clones, roughly 70% seen once. This clone was counted between two and nine times. The TCR was taken from a person between 40 and 85 years old with oral cavity squamous cell carcinoma. The starting material was PBMCs, obtained before nivolumab (anti-PD-1) treatment. V gene TRBV10-3 combines with J gene TRBJ2-7; 9 nucleotides align to TRBD2. CDR3 bases: TGTGCCATCAGTGAGGATCCGCTAGCGGGGTACGAGCAGTACTTC. Amino acid sequence: CAISEDPLAGYEQYF.